Described below is a single TCR beta chain sequence and its context. Measured with immunoSEQ multiplex PCR; TCRdb has only the in-frame clones, and not every one. The repertoire consists of about 37,000 clones, with 94% occurring once and the leading ten covering roughly 12%. The source of the sample is a study of T cells in tuberculosis. For the study at large: A South African cohort included IGRA-negative adolescents, latently infected IGRA-positive adolescents and adults with active tuberculosis.

The CDR3 loop spans 15 amino acids. J lost 0 bases, V lost 5 bases, and 3 bases had no gene match. CDR1 is MNHEY and CDR2 is SVGAGI in the germline V gene. The genes are TRBV6-5 and TRBJ2-2, with 7 bases matching TRBD1. The receptor's source is a donor between 10 and 29 years old with latent tuberculosis or without tuberculosis infection. Some clones in this sample may be carry-over from other donors' samples. The sample consisted of PBMCs. The CDR3 nucleotides read TGTGCCAGCAGTGTTGGGACAGCGAACACCGGGGAGCTGTTTTTT. The encoded protein is CASSVGTANTGELFF.